These T cell receptor beta chains were read from a single sample in a study of shared clonotypes between healthy human individuals. Assay used: immunoSEQ multiplex PCR; TCRdb lists only in-frame clones, some missing. Of under 1,100,000 clones in the sample, 60% to 80% are singletons; the top ten hold about 1.5%. The sequencing sample was made of memory CD4+ T cells sorted from blood. The source of these receptors is a man between 18 and 29 years old in good health. CDR3s include the opening cysteine and the closing phenylalanine or tryptophan. For some rows the clone size is stated as once, few or many, or as a class when expanded; others skip it.

size	V	length	J	CDR3
NA	TRBV5-1	14	TRBJ1-5	CASSTGGSNQPQHF
NA	TRBV19	14	TRBJ1-4	CASSIPGGNEKLFF
NA	TRBV7-6	16	TRBJ2-3	CASSLDTGGKTDTQYF
NA	TRBV5-1	15	TRBJ2-2	CASSSGEVNTGELFF
NA	TRBV10-3	13	TRBJ1-2	CAISEGVNYGYTF
NA	TRBV5-4	15	TRBJ1-1	CASSMTGTGRAEAFF
NA	TRBV2	12	TRBJ1-1	CASIPGRFEAFF
NA	TRBV9	16	TRBJ2-5	CASSARTSGRYETQYF
NA	TRBV7-9	15	TRBJ2-3	CASSPGGGPWDTQYF
NA	TRBV15	16	TRBJ2-1	CATSRDSIKLRGEQFF
NA	TRBV5-1	12	TRBJ2-7	CASSLAGDEQYF
NA	TRBV7-8	13	TRBJ1-2	CASSLDGGYGYTF
NA	TRBV30	16	TRBJ1-1	CAWSVRFRGANTEAFF
NA	TRBV6-6	14	TRBJ1-6	CASQASSYNSPLHF
NA	TRBV29-1	14	TRBJ1-1	CSVDPGQGVTEAFF
NA	TRBV5-4	14	TRBJ2-7	CASSLAGNTYEQYF
NA	TRBV5-4	16	TRBJ2-2	CASSPQGGANTGELFF
NA	TRBV6-5	14	TRBJ1-2	CASKVMEANYGYTF
few	TRBV5-1	16	TRBJ2-3	CASSTSGGRGTDTQYF
NA	TRBV19	14	TRBJ1-6	CASKDTGEGSPLHF
NA	TRBV4-1	15	TRBJ1-5	CASSQESSSNQPQHF
NA	TRBV19	15	TRBJ2-3	CASSTTSGGTDTQYF
NA	TRBV18	12	TRBJ2-7	CASSPRGGEQYF
NA	TRBV7-2	14	TRBJ2-5	CASSLGSSKETQYF
NA	TRBV6-5	14	TRBJ1-2	CASREVGGGYGYTF
NA	TRBV11-2	14	TRBJ2-2	CVSTTGANTGELFF
NA	TRBV5-1	15	TRBJ2-5	CASSLAGGKSETQYF
NA	TRBV2	13	TRBJ1-1	CASSEQGYTEAFF
once	TRBV6-5	15	TRBJ2-3	CASSTRGRATDTQYF
NA	TRBV18	15	TRBJ2-7	CASSPQGLAAYEQYF
NA	TRBV7-2	15	TRBJ2-5	CASSFGGSIQETQYF
NA	TRBV7-2	15	TRBJ1-5	CASSSQTRGGQPQHF
NA	TRBV6-1	16	TRBJ1-3	CASSERAGSSGNTIYF
few	TRBV7-9	15	TRBJ2-5	CASSFYGQGQETQYF
few	TRBV5-8	13	TRBJ2-1	CASSDSGSNEQFF
once	TRBV6-5	11	TRBJ2-1	CASTLNGVQFF
NA	TRBV4-3	15	TRBJ2-3	CASSQDGTSSDTQYF
NA	TRBV28	12	TRBJ2-7	CASSFRAYEQYF
NA	TRBV7-2	15	TRBJ1-5	CASTGGEKGNQPQHF
NA	TRBV7-9	15	TRBJ1-3	CASSLGQATGNTIYF
NA	TRBV30	14	TRBJ1-4	CAWSESLTNEKLFF
NA	TRBV4-3	16	TRBJ2-1	CASSQGARGIYNEQFF